The rows below give T cell receptor beta chains drawn from one sample of a study of CD8+ T cells in alopecia areata. Some clones are missing from TCRdb's copy, which holds only in-frame ones; the method was immunoSEQ multiplex PCR. The data hold 35,000 or so clones, with roughly half observed a single time. Sample: CD4+ Tregs sorted from blood. The receptors originated from a human donor with alopecia areata. CDR3s leave out the opening cysteine and the closing phenylalanine or tryptophan. D genes are given only for firm matches.

CDR3 protein	D gene	V gene	J gene	CDR3 length
ASSLQGAAGELF	-	TRBV18	TRBJ2-2	12
ASSDSKLVETQY	-	TRBV6-5	TRBJ2-5	12
SVEGAGQIYGYT	TRBD1	TRBV29-1	TRBJ1-2	12
ASSSPLTSGRYNEQF	TRBD2	TRBV27	TRBJ2-1	15
ASTPTGGKLSPLH	TRBD1	TRBV27	TRBJ1-6	13
ASSPVNQETQY	-	TRBV5-6	TRBJ2-5	11
ASSVGTAISYEQY	-	TRBV9	TRBJ2-7	13
ASSGYLLNTEAF	-	TRBV28	TRBJ1-1	12
ASSQDRGVGGYT	-	TRBV4-3	TRBJ1-2	12
ASKDPLGGVGGYT	-	TRBV27	TRBJ1-2	13
ASSQDVPTGDLYEAF	TRBD1	TRBV4-3	TRBJ1-1	15
ASSSALQPAQY	-	TRBV7-8	TRBJ2-5	11
ASSSGQQETQY	TRBD1	TRBV5-1	TRBJ2-5	11
ASSLGGGYT	-	TRBV6-5	TRBJ1-2	9
ASSLGTGVLNEQF	-	TRBV5-6	TRBJ2-1	13
ASSLVGGRGTEAF	-	TRBV5-1	TRBJ1-1	13
ASSFSGQETQY	-	TRBV7-3	TRBJ2-5	11
ASNRGQGAYGYT	TRBD1	TRBV2	TRBJ1-2	12
ASSLGGGSGEQF	TRBD2	TRBV7-2	TRBJ2-1	12
ASSSSGTIAYEQY	-	TRBV27	TRBJ2-7	13
ASSLWAGLENEAF	-	TRBV7-8	TRBJ1-1	13
ASSRRQGSPYEQY	TRBD1	TRBV2	TRBJ2-7	13
ASRGTANTEAF	TRBD1	TRBV6-4	TRBJ1-1	11
ASSTAGMLGGYT	-	TRBV7-9	TRBJ1-2	12
ASSLGGSTDTQY	-	TRBV5-1	TRBJ2-3	12
ASKGASGSPYEQY	-	TRBV28	TRBJ2-7	13
ASSPAGGYGYT	TRBD1	TRBV18	TRBJ1-2	11
ASSGPKTLIVGKNIQY	-	TRBV7-2	TRBJ2-4	16
SATDTYEQY	-	TRBV20-1	TRBJ2-7	9
ASSPGGTLSRYEQY	-	TRBV7-9	TRBJ2-7	14
ASKNRNRYEQY	-	TRBV6-1	TRBJ2-7	11
ASSRPTTGRSYEQY	-	TRBV7-2	TRBJ2-7	14
ASSPAGTSLREQF	-	TRBV7-9	TRBJ2-1	13
ASSVGPSGQDYGYT	TRBD1	TRBV9	TRBJ1-2	14
ASSRRDEQY	-	TRBV6-5	TRBJ2-7	9
ASSERQGIVAKNIQY	TRBD1	TRBV11-2	TRBJ2-4	15
ASSLRVQGSGTEAF	-	TRBV5-1	TRBJ1-1	14
ASSFFGTVDTYEQY	TRBD1	TRBV5-6	TRBJ2-7	14
ASSYSIGQPIY	-	TRBV6-5	TRBJ2-7	11
ASSSTGPRTQY	-	TRBV7-8	TRBJ2-5	11
ASSPVWSYNEQF	-	TRBV9	TRBJ2-1	12
ASSPGSYNEQF	-	TRBV7-3	TRBJ2-1	11
ASSLVGSSGGSTDTQY	TRBD2	TRBV7-2	TRBJ2-3	16
ASSDSPFWAGEGVEQY	TRBD2	TRBV7-9	TRBJ2-7	16
ASSYSNPRGRNEQY	-	TRBV6-5	TRBJ2-7	14
ASSIRTGHYEQY	TRBD1	TRBV4-3	TRBJ2-7	12